Sequencing of this T cell receptor beta chain was carried out in a study of tissue T cells after allogeneic stem cell transplantation. Overall study results and limits: Which tissue TCRs were alloreactive or antigen-specific was not determined. Some clones might be persisting host cells. Anatomically similar tissues had similar TCR repertoires within each patient. Blood and spleen captured only part of the tissue TCR repertoire.

Germline V CDR1 and CDR2: KGHPV, FQNQEV (reference sequence). The CDR3 has 11 amino acids. The V and J ends lost 7 bases and 6 bases respectively, with 6 bases between them. The assay was immunoSEQ multiplex PCR, and TCRdb's table has in-frame clones only and misses some. This repertoire shows about 5,000 clones, approximately 36% found once; its top ten account for about 22%. Noted time point: mouse harvest day 14 after allogeneic transplant. Each mouse received 10^7 T-cell-depleted marrow cells plus 10^6 splenic CD5+ T cells by tail vein. With respect to this clone: Its antigen is unknown. Gene names and germline match the mouse. The read ends 1 residue shy of where the CDR3 ends; the end is completed using the germline J gene.

The chain carries TRBV26 and TRBJ1-4; D gene unclear. The receptor was isolated from a female BALB/c mouse given C57BL/6 T cells with graft-versus-host disease after an allogeneic hematopoietic cell transplant. The sequencing input was gut tissue. The sequenced part of the CDR3 DNA is TGTGCCAGCACCAGAGACGAAAGATTATTT. Translation gives CASTRDERLF. The full CDR3 reads CASTRDERLFF.